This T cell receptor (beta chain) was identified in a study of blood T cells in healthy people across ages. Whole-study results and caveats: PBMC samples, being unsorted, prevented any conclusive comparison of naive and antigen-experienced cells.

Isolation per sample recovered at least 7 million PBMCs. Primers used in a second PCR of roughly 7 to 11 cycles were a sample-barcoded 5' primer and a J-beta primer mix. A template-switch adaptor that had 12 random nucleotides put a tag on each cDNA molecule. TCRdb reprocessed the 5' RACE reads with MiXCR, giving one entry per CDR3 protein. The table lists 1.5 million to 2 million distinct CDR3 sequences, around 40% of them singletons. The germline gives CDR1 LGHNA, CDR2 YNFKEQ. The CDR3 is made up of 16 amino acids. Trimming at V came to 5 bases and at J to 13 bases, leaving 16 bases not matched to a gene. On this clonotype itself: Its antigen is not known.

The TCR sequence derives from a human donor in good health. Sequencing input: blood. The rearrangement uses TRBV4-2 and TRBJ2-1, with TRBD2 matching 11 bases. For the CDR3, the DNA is TGTGCCAGCAGCATAGCGGGGGGGCTCCCCCCTTCAGAACAGTTCTTC. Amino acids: CASSIAGGLPPSEQFF.